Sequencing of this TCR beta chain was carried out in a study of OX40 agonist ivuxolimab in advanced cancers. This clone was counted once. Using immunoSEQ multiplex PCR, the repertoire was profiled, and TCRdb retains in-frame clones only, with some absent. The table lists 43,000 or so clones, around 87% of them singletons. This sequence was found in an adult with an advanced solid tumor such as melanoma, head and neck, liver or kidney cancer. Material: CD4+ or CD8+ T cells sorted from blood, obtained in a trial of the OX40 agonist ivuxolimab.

CDR3 coding DNA: TGCGCCAGCAATCGGGGGGAAGAGGAGGACACTGAAGCTTTCTTT. Translated, it gives CASNRGEEEDTEAFF. The genes are TRBV5-1 and TRBJ1-1; D possibly corresponds to TRBD1 (5 bases). The germline V and J ends were trimmed by 6 bases and 3 bases, with 18 bases remaining between them. CDR1 is SGHRS and CDR2 is YFSETQ in the germline V gene. The CDR3 loop spans 15 amino acids.